This T cell receptor beta chain was observed in a study of T cell responses to AZD1222 COVID-19 vaccine. As concerns this clone: Its antigen is not identified.

The CDR3 is made up of 15 amino acids. CDR1 is KGHSH and CDR2 is LQKENI in the germline V gene. V lost 2 bases to trimming and J lost 6 bases, with 14 bases between them. The assay was immunoSEQ multiplex PCR, and TCRdb's table has in-frame clones only and misses some. The sample has under 150,000 clones, around 85% seen once. Study results and caveats: Recipients of AZD1222 seropositive at baseline numbered only 5 to 7. Rises in breadth and depth of Spike-specific TCRs came after two AZD1222 doses. White British ancestry dominated among donors, who included more females, and clonal diversity was possibly underestimated. Repertoire collection took place solely once the T cell response had peaked.

The specimen comprised peripheral blood, sampled on day 0 of AZD1222 vaccination. The TCR sequence derives from an adult in good health. The chain carries TRBV18 and TRBJ1-3; no clear D. DNA for the CDR3: TGTGCCAGCTCACCAACGGAGGGAGGATTAAACACCATATATTTT. It translates to CASSPTEGGLNTIYF.